This T cell receptor beta chain was sequenced for a study of shared clonotypes between healthy human individuals. Sorted subsets were amplified in replicate PCRs using about 210 ng DNA, approximately 30,000 T cell genomes. Methods used by the authors: ImmunoSEQ yielded junction-only sequences lacking quality scores, so filtering differed. TCRdb's copy holds only in-frame clones and misses some; the assay was immunoSEQ multiplex PCR. The V and J calls and clone size come from that table; D and trimming were worked out from the DNA. The sample lists some 2,500,000 clones, roughly 93% occurring once. Findings and limits, study-wide: In general, naive subsets displayed greater estimated richness than memory subsets did.

CDR1 is SEHNR and CDR2 is FQNEAQ in the germline V gene (reference sequence). The CDR3 totals 14 residues. The V and J ends lost 3 bases and 7 bases respectively, with 10 bases between them. A word on this clone: Its antigen is not known.

Splitting the CD4+ cells yielded a CD45RA+ naive subset and a CD45RA-negative memory subset. The rearrangement uses TRBV7-9 and TRBJ1-6; D ambiguous. The sequencing sample was made of naive CD4+ T cells from PBMCs. Stated subset: CD45RA+ positively selected. This sequence was found in a man aged 18 to 30 in good health. Some clones in this sample may be carry-over from other donors' samples. In DNA form, the CDR3 reads TGTGCCAGCAGCTTCCGGGCTGGCAATTCACCCCTCCACTTT. It is translated as CASSFRAGNSPLHF.